Reported below is one T cell receptor beta chain. The target of this receptor is not known. The input lacks base qualities; no much larger clone sits a single base away. The donors were included in the validation cohort of approximately 130 subjects, a group kept apart from the roughly 680-subject first cohort. This record comes from a study of cytomegalovirus exposure and HLA in healthy donors listed by TCRdb under 2017. Regarding the study in general: According to a later analysis, the roughly 130 validation repertoires were produced on the same platform as the 680 or so repertoires of the first cohort. The study aimed to test whether signatures of past pathogen exposure could be identified by cataloging public T cell receptors. Besides the first cohort of around 670 subjects, a separate validation cohort made up of roughly 120 different subjects was used. High-throughput TCR immunosequencing, statistical association of individual TCRs with disease status, and machine learning were combined to predict cytomegalovirus infection status.

The library came from the immunoSEQ multiplex PCR assay. In the paper's pipeline: A statistical classification framework was developed to diagnose cytomegalovirus status using the catalog of TCR beta chain sequences. The clones in this table, taken by TCRdb from immuneACCESS, are in-frame only. Not every clone is retained; where verified, under half of the shortfall comes from an unresolved V gene, and the cause of the rest is unknown. That table supplies the V and J calls and clone size; D and trimming were determined from the DNA. Present in this sample are about 74,000 clones, roughly 92% of which were seen just once. The top ten hold less than 2% of the sample. Overall study results and their limits: The classifier was reported to diagnose cytomegalovirus status with high specificity and sensitivity in both the original and validation cohorts. In a later analysis, TCRs clustered in the first cohort were found to also tend to co-occur in the 110 or so validation repertoires, with about 94% of cluster scores above 0. All 120 repertoires were used to score co-occurrence in the validation cohort in a later analysis, because that analysis had no HLA typing for the cohort. The study gave a list of about 150 TCR beta chains associated with cytomegalovirus. It was suggested by the authors that the approach could potentially be generalized to other disease states and immunological phenotypes. While some public TCRs were present in many individuals, most TCR sequences turned up only very rarely across donors. In vitro tests confirmed that a few of the cytomegalovirus-associated TCR beta chains recognize cytomegalovirus antigens.

This TCR was recovered from a woman aged 18-30 years in good health and CMV-seropositive. Input material: PBMCs.

This receptor has the CDR3 CASSTDSSQETQYF. The nucleotide sequence reads TGTGCCAGCTCAACGGACAGCAGCCAAGAGACCCAGTACTTC. The chain links TRBV18 with TRBJ2-5; TRBD1 could be the D gene, as 6 bases match. From its cysteine to its phenylalanine, the CDR3 spans 14 amino acids. The entry retains the CDR3 DNA only, 42 bases that are in frame from base 1. V drops 5 bases and J drops 1 base, leaving 11 bases in between. Based on the germline V gene, the CDR1 and CDR2 sequences are KGHSH and LQKENI.